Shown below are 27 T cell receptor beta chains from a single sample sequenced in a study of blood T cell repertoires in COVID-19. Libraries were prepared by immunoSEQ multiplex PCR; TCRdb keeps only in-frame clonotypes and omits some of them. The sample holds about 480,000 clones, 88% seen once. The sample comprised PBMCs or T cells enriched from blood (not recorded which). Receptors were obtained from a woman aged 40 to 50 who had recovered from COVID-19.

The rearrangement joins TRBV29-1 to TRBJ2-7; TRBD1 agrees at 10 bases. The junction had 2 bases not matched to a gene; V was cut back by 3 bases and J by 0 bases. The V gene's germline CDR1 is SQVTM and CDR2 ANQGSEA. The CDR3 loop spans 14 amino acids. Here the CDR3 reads CSVEGQGSSYEQYF. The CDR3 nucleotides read TGCAGCGTTGAGGGACAGGGGTCCTCCTACGAGCAGTACTTC.

CDR3 nucleotides: TGTGCCAGCAGCTCACCGGGGACAGGAGACTATGGCTACACCTTC. Its translation is CASSSPGTGDYGYTF. The chain carries TRBV5-8 and TRBJ1-2; TRBD1 agrees at 8 bases. The CDR3 covers 15 residues. The V gene end was trimmed by 3 bases and the J gene end by 3 bases; junction bases not matched to a gene: 7. Looked up from germline, CDR1 is SGHTS and CDR2 is YDEGEE.

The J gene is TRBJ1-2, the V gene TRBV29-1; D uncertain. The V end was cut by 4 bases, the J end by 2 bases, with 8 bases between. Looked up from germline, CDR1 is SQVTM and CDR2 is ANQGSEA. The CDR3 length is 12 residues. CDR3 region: CSVGEGNYGYTF. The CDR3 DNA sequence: TGCAGCGTTGGTGAGGGAAACTATGGCTACACCTTC.

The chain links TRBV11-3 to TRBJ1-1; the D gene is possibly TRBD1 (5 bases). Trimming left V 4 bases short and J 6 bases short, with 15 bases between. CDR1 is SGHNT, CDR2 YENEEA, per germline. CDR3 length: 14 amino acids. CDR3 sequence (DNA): TGTGCCAGCAGCTCAGGAGCTTGGGGGGCTGAAGCTTTCTTT. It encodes CASSSGAWGAEAFF. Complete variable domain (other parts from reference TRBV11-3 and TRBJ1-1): EAGVVQSPRYKIIEKKQPVAFWCNPISGHNTLYWYLQNLGQGPELLIRYENEEAVDDSQLPKDRFSAERLKGVDSTLKIQPAELGDSAVYLCASSSGAWGAEAFFGQGTRLTVV.

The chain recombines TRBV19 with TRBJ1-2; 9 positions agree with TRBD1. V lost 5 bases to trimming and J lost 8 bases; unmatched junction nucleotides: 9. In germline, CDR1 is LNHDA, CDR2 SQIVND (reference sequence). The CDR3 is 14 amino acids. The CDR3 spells CASSGGQGLWGYTF. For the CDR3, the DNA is TGTGCCAGTAGTGGAGGACAGGGGCTTTGGGGCTACACCTTC.

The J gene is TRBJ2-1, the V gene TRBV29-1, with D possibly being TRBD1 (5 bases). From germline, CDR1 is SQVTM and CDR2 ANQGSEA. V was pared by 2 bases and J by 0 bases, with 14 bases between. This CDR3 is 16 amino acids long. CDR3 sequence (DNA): TGCAGCGTTGAACCTCCCGGACAACCCTCCTACAATGAGCAGTTCTTC. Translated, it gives CSVEPPGQPSYNEQFF.

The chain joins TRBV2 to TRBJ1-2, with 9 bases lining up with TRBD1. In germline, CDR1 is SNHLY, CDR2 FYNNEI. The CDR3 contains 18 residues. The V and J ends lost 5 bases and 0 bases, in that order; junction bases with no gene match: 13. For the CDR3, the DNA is TGTGCCAGCAGTCAAGAAGTACGAGGGACAGGGACTAACTATGGCTACACCTTC. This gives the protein CASSQEVRGTGTNYGYTF.

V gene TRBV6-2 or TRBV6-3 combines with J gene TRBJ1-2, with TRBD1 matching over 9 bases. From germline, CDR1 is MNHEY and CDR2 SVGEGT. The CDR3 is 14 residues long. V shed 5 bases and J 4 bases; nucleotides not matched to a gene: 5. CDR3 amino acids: CASSNRGPGYGYTF. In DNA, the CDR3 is TGTGCCAGCAGTAACAGGGGGCCCGGCTATGGCTACACCTTC.

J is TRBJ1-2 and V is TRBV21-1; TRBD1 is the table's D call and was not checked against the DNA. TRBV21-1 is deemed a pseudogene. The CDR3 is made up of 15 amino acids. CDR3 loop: CASSNRTENNYGYTF. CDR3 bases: TGTGCCAGCAGCAACCGGACAGAGAATAACTATGGCTACACCTTC.

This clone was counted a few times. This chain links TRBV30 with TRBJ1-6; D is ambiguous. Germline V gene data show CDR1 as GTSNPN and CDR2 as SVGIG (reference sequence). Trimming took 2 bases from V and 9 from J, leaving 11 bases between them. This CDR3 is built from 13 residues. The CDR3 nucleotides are TGTGCCTGGAGTCCACTTTCGCGTTCACCCCTCCACTTT. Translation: CAWSPLSRSPLHF.

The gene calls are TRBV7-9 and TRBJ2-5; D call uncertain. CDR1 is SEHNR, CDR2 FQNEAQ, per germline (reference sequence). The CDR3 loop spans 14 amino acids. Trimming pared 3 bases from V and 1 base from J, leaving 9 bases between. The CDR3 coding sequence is TGTGCCAGCAGCTTCAATCTATTCCAAGAGACCCAGTACTTC. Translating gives CASSFNLFQETQYF. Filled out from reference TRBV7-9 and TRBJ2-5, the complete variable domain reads DTGVSQNPRHKITKRGQNVTFRCDPISEHNRLYWYRQTLGQGPEFLTYFQNEAQLEKSRLLSDRFSAERPKGSFSTLEIQRTEQGDSAMYLCASSFNLFQETQYFGPGTRLLVL.

In nucleotides, the CDR3 is TGTGCCAGCTCACCTTGGAGGGAATCAATTCACAATGAGCAGTTCTTC. Protein product: CASSPWRESIHNEQFF. The J gene is TRBJ2-1, the V gene TRBV18; possibly TRBD2 for D (6 bases). The CDR3 has 16 residues. Germline CDR1 KGHSH, CDR2 LQKENI. The V gene lost 3 bases and the J gene lost 5 bases, with 17 bases spanning the gap.

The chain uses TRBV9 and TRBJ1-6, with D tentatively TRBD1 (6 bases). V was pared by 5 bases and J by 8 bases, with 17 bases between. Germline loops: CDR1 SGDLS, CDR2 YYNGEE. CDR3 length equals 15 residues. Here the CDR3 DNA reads TGTGCCAGCAGAGATCGAGAGGGGGTAGATTCACCCCTCCACTTT. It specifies CASRDREGVDSPLHF. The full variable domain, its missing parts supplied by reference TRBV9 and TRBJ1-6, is DSGVTQTPKHLITATGQRVTLRCSPRSGDLSVYWYQQSLDQGLQFLIQYYNGEERAKGNILERFSAQQFPDLHSELNLSSLELGDSALYFCASRDREGVDSPLHFGNGTRLTVT.

The CDR3 here is CASTQQGNGYTF. CDR3 nucleotide sequence: TGTGCCAGCACCCAACAGGGAAACGGCTACACCTTC. This chain connects TRBV6-5 to TRBJ1-2, with D tentatively TRBD1 (6 bases). Trimming stripped 7 bases from V and 8 bases from J, with 14 bases between. From germline, CDR1 is MNHEY and CDR2 SVGAGI. This CDR3 region has 12 residues.

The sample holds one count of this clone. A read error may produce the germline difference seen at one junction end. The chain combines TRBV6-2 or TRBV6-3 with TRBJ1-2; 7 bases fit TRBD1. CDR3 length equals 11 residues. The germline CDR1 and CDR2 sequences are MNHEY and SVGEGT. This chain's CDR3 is CASSYAHGQAF. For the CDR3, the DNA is TGTGCCAGCAGTTACGCCCACGGACAGGCCTTC.

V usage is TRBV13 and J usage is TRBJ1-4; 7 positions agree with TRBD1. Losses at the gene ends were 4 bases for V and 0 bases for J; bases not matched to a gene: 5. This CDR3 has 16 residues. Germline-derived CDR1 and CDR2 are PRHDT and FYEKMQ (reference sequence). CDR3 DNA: TGTGCCAGCAGCTCCGGACAGGCCTCAACTAATGAAAAACTGTTTTTT. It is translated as CASSSGQASTNEKLFF.

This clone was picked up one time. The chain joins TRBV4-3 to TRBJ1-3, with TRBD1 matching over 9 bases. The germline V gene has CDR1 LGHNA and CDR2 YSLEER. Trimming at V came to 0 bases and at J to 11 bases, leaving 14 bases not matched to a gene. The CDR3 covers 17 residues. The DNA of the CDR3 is TGCGCCAGCAGCCAAGATTCGCCGGGACAGGGAACGTCTCCCATATATTTT. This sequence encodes CASSQDSPGQGTSPIYF.

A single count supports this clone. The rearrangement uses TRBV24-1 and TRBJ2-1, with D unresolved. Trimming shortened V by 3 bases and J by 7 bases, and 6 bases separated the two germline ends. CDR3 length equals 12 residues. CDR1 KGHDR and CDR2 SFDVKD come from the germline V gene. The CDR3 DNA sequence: TGTGCCACCAGTGATGAGGTAAATGAGCAGTTCTTC. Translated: CATSDEVNEQFF.

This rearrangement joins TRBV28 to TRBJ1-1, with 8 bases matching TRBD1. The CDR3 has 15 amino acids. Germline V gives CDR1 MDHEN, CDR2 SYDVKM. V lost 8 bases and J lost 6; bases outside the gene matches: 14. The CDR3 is CASGDSDRERAEAFF. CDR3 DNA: TGTGCCAGCGGGGATTCGGACAGGGAGAGGGCTGAAGCTTTCTTT.

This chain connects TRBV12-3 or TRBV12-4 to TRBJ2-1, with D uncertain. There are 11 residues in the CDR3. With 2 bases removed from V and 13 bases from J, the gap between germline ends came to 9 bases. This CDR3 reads CASSLSLTQFF. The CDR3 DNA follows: TGTGCCAGCAGTTTAAGTCTCACTCAGTTCTTC.

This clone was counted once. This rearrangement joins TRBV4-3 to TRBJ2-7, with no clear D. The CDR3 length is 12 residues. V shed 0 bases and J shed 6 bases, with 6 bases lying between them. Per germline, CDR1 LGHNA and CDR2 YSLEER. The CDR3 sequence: CASSQDMREQYF. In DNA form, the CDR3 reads TGCGCCAGCAGCCAAGATATGCGCGAGCAGTACTTC.

CDR3: CASSGIQGAPYGYTF. CDR3 nucleotides: TGTGCCAGCAGTGGAATTCAGGGGGCCCCCTATGGCTACACCTTC. The genes are TRBV2 and TRBJ1-2, with 8 bases aligning to TRBD1. The CDR3 has 15 amino acids. The V gene's germline CDR1 is SNHLY and CDR2 FYNNEI. Unmatched junction bases numbered 8, after V lost 4 bases and J lost 4 bases.

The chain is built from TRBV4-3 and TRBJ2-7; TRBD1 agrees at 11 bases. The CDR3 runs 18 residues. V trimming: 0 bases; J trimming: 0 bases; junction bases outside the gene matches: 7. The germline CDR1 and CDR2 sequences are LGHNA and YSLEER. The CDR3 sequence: CASSQDLFGTGGSYEQYF. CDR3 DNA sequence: TGCGCCAGCAGCCAAGATTTGTTCGGGACAGGGGGCTCCTACGAGCAGTACTTC.

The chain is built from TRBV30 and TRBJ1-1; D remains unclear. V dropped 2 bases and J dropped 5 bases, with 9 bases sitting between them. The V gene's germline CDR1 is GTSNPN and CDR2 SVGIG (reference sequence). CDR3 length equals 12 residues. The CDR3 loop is CAWSWRETEAFF. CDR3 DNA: TGTGCCTGGAGTTGGAGGGAAACTGAAGCTTTCTTT. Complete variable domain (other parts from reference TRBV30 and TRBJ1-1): SQTIHQWPATLVQPVGSPLSLECTVEGTSNPNLYWYRQAAGRGLQLLFYSVGIGQISSEVPQNLSASRPQDRQFILSSKKLLLSDSGFYLCAWSWRETEAFFGQGTRLTVV.

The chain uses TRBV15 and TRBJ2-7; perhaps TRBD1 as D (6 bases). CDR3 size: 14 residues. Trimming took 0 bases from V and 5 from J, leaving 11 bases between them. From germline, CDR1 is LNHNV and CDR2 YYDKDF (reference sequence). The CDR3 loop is CATSRDPQGHEQYF. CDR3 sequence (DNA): TGTGCCACCAGCAGAGATCCACAGGGCCACGAGCAGTACTTC.

The DNA for the CDR3 is TGTGCCAGCAGTCACGCACAGGGGGTGAGGACTGAAGCTTTCTTT. Residues: CASSHAQGVRTEAFF. The V gene is TRBV6-5, the J gene TRBJ1-1, with 8 bases aligning to TRBD1. V shed 5 bases, J shed 5 bases, and the junction held 10 bases outside the gene matches. There are 15 residues in the CDR3. Germline CDR1 reads MNHEY; CDR2 reads SVGAGI.

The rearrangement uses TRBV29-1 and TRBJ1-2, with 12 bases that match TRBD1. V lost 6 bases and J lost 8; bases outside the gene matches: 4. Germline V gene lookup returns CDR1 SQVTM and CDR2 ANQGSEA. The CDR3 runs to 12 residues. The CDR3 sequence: CSVGQGAEGYTF. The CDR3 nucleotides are TGCAGCGTGGGACAGGGGGCTGAGGGCTACACCTTC.